The rows below give T cell receptor beta chains drawn from one sample of a study of brain T cells in children with intractable seizures. The data were produced by immunoSEQ multiplex PCR, yet TCRdb's version contains in-frame clones alone and is incomplete. Here the sample spans 50,000 to 80,000 clones, around 96% being singletons. Sequences were derived from peripheral blood, sampled at surgery. All receptors derive from a boy in the first two years of life with focal cortical dysplasia and intractable seizures. The CDR3 runs from the conserved cysteine through the conserved F or W. A D gene is named only where the DNA matches it firmly. Clone size, where shown, is once, few, many, or a class for clones that have expanded.

NA	NA	TRBV21-1	TRBJ1-6	CASSDRSTYNSPLHF	TGTGCCAGCAGTGACAGGTCGACCTATAATTCACCCCTCCACTTT
NA	TRBD1	TRBV6-5	TRBJ1-6	CASSRTGDENSPLHF	TGTGCCAGCAGTCGGACAGGGGATGAAAATTCACCCCTCCACTTT
NA	NA	TRBV7-2	TRBJ2-7	CASSFLATLSYEQYF	TGTGCCAGCAGCTTCCTAGCGACCCTCTCCTACGAGCAGTACTTC
NA	TRBD1	TRBV15	TRBJ2-7	CATSSTGGPTSYEQYF	TGTGCCACCAGCAGTACAGGGGGCCCTACCTCCTACGAGCAGTACTTC
once	NA	TRBV29-1	TRBJ2-7	CSAWTPFSYEQYF	TGCAGCGCTTGGACACCCTTCTCCTACGAGCAGTACTTC
NA	NA	TRBV6-5	TRBJ2-7	CASIAPNYEQYF	TGTGCCAGCATTGCTCCAAACTACGAGCAGTACTTC
NA	TRBD2	TRBV7-3	TRBJ2-1	CASSSLGAGEPGNEQFF	TGTGCCAGCAGCTCCTTGGGAGCGGGAGAGCCGGGCAATGAGCAGTTCTTC
NA	TRBD2	TRBV9	TRBJ2-7	CASSVAGGRTYEQYF	TGTGCCAGCAGCGTAGCGGGAGGCCGAACCTACGAGCAGTACTTC
NA	TRBD2	TRBV5-1	TRBJ2-5	CASSLARTSGRALFGTQYF	TGCGCCAGCAGCTTGGCCCGGACTAGCGGGAGGGCCTTATTTGGGACCCAGTACTTC
NA	NA	TRBV9	TRBJ1-3	CASSVGTGFRSGNTIYF	TGTGCCAGCAGCGTAGGTACGGGATTTCGCTCTGGAAACACCATATATTTT
once	NA	TRBV27	TRBJ1-4	CASSQFGQANEKLFF	TGTGCCAGCAGCCAATTCGGACAAGCTAATGAAAAACTGTTTTTT
NA	TRBD2	TRBV6-2/TRBV6-3	TRBJ2-6	CASSYSTGGTLGVGGANVLTF	TGTGCCAGCAGTTACTCGACGGGGGGGACCCTAGGGGTCGGTGGGGCCAACGTCCTGACTTTC
NA	NA	TRBV4-1	TRBJ1-5	CASSPNRVGGNQPQHF	TGCGCCAGCAGCCCCAACAGGGTCGGGGGCAATCAGCCCCAGCATTTT
NA	TRBD1	TRBV24-1	TRBJ2-3	CATSDPGQGRDTQYF	TGTGCCACCAGTGACCCCGGACAGGGAAGGGATACGCAGTATTTT
NA	TRBD1	TRBV19	TRBJ2-2	CAGSIRQGTGELFF	TGTGCCGGTAGTATCCGACAGGGAACCGGGGAGCTGTTTTTT
NA	NA	TRBV28	TRBJ2-7	CASSLLGSGSYEQYF	TGTGCCAGCAGTTTACTGGGTTCGGGTTCCTACGAGCAGTACTTC
NA	NA	TRBV19	TRBJ1-6	CASKGGSSPLHF	TGTGCCAGTAAGGGGGGGAGTTCACCCCTCCACTTT
NA	NA	TRBV14	TRBJ2-7	CASSPPRREQYF	TGTGCCAGCAGCCCCCCCCGACGCGAGCAGTACTTC
NA	NA	TRBV11-3	TRBJ2-3	CASSLQGTDTQYF	TGTGCCAGCAGCTTACAGGGCACAGATACGCAGTATTTT
NA	NA	TRBV4-2	TRBJ1-2	CASSQVPFDGYTF	TGTGCCAGCAGCCAAGTACCGTTCGATGGCTACACCTTC
NA	NA	TRBV2	TRBJ2-1	CASTPRGGVFNEQFF	TGTGCCAGCACCCCGAGGGGGGGTGTTTTCAATGAGCAGTTCTTC
NA	TRBD1	TRBV7-3	TRBJ1-1	CASSLTGGTEAFF	TGTGCCAGCAGCTTGACAGGGGGGACTGAAGCTTTCTTT
NA	TRBD1	TRBV3-1/TRBV3-2	TRBJ1-2	CASSHTGQGKDSGYTF	TGTGCCAGCAGCCATACCGGACAGGGAAAAGACTCTGGCTACACCTTC
NA	TRBD2	TRBV5-1	TRBJ2-5	CASSLVTSGGLQETQYF	TGCGCCAGCAGCTTGGTGACTAGCGGGGGGCTCCAAGAGACCCAGTACTTC
NA	TRBD1	TRBV6-1	TRBJ1-2	CASSEALTGVNYGYTF	TGTGCCAGCAGTGAAGCGCTGACAGGGGTTAACTATGGCTACACCTTC
once	NA	TRBV18	TRBJ1-1	CASSAQGKGNTEAFF	TGTGCCAGCTCAGCTCAGGGTAAGGGGAACACTGAAGCTTTCTTT
NA	NA	TRBV7-9	TRBJ2-7	CASSFETSSEQYF	TGTGCCAGCAGCTTTGAGACTAGTAGCGAGCAGTACTTC
NA	NA	TRBV28	TRBJ1-1	CASVRNQEAFF	TGTGCCAGCGTAAGAAATCAAGAAGCTTTCTTT